This TCR beta chain emerged from a study of OX40 agonist ivuxolimab in advanced cancers. Study information: Every 2 weeks, patients got intravenous ivuxolimab at one of six dose levels (0.01-10 mg/kg). Under the entry rules, prior anti-PD-1, anti-PD-L1 or anti-CTLA-4 therapy was allowed, and about 40% had some. Dose-escalation patients were diagnosed with hepatocellular carcinoma, melanoma, renal cell cancer or head and neck cancer. Study-wide results and caveats: In general, CD8+ T cells held more expanded clones than CD4+ did, on average.

As regards this clone: Its antigen is currently unknown.

Between the trimmed V and J ends, which lost 1 base and 6 bases, there was a span of 7 bases. Germline loops: CDR1 SEHNR, CDR2 FQNEAQ (reference sequence). The CDR3 runs 13 residues. TCRdb's copy holds only in-frame clones and misses some; the assay was immunoSEQ multiplex PCR. The sample lists more than 60,000 clones; around 87% were seen once. This sequence originates from an adult with an advanced solid tumor such as melanoma, head and neck, liver or kidney cancer. The source was CD4+ or CD8+ T cells sorted from blood, collected in a trial of the OX40 agonist ivuxolimab. V and J are TRBV7-9 and TRBJ1-5; the D is unclear. The chain's CDR3 is CASSLGEGQPQHF. The CDR3 nucleotides are TGTGCCAGCAGCTTAGGTGAGGGTCAGCCCCAGCATTTT.